This paragraph reports one T cell receptor beta chain. This receptor's antigen is unknown. No qualities accompany the bases; no much larger clone lies one base away. The immunoSEQ Assay, a bias-controlled multiplex PCR, was used to amplify TCRbeta CDR3 regions from genomic DNA. On the study's bioinformatics: The number of nucleated cells in each sample was estimated from the amplification of reference gene primers within the assay. To quantify the absolute abundance of each unique TCRbeta CDR3 rearrangement, sequence reads were collapsed and filtered. For each sample, productive Simpson clonality was calculated as the square root of Simpson's diversity index across productive rearrangements. TCRdb carries this immuneACCESS record with in-frame sequences only. Its versions omit some clonotypes, under half of them owing to an unresolved V gene in the studies checked, with the rest unexplained. That table is the source of V, J and clone size, and D and trimming were worked out from the DNA. This sample gives over 150,000 clones in total; more than 75% of them show up just once. More than 2% of the sample is held by the ten biggest clonotypes.

The data are from a study of blood T cell repertoires in COVID-19 (dated by TCRdb to the early 2020s). About the study as a whole: Samples from collaborators originated in the United States, Italy and Spain and spanned both the acute and convalescent phases of COVID-19. The material from the prospective study consisted of cDNA or gDNA derived from T cells, B-cell-depleted T cells, or PBMCs. Samples were obtained from the ongoing ImmuneRACE study (first 160 participants) and from some 1,200 subjects provided by 6 global collaborators. The dataset comprised deeply sampled blood TCRbeta repertoires from subjects exposed to, actively infected with, or recovered from COVID-19. Sample metadata almost always included a de-identified subject ID, COVID-19 status, age in years and sex. The repertoires were made available in a free public database intended to serve as a resource for research on the immune response to SARS-CoV-2. Where available, HLA class I and class II types were obtained from metadata supplied by the sample provider rather than from assay-based typing. Here is what the overall study found, with its caveats: Clinical and demographic metadata were provided uncurated, with the amount varying by source and participant.

The CDR3 sequence holds 13 residues, the cysteine and phenylalanine included. The retained sequence is limited to the CDR3, 39 bases, with the frame set at the first base. Deletion took 6 bases off V and 7 bases off J, with a span of 15 bases between the germline ends. As encoded in the germline V gene, CDR1 is WSHSY while CDR2 is SAAADI. Samples from volunteer blood donors who had recovered from COVID-19 were contributed by a second Seattle source. Collaborating institutions collected whole blood in K2EDTA tubes following their own protocols. For TCRbeta analysis, collaborators shipped samples in one of three forms: frozen whole blood, isolated PBMCs, or DNA extracted from either of those sample types.

The V and J genes are TRBV10-2 and TRBJ1-2; the D gene is possibly TRBD1, with 6 bases matching. The sequence was collected from a man aged 50 to 60 who had recovered from COVID-19. What was sequenced was peripheral blood. The nucleotide sequence is TGCGCCAGCAGCGTGAAGGGGGACGGTGGCTACACCTTC. It codes for CASSVKGDGGYTF.